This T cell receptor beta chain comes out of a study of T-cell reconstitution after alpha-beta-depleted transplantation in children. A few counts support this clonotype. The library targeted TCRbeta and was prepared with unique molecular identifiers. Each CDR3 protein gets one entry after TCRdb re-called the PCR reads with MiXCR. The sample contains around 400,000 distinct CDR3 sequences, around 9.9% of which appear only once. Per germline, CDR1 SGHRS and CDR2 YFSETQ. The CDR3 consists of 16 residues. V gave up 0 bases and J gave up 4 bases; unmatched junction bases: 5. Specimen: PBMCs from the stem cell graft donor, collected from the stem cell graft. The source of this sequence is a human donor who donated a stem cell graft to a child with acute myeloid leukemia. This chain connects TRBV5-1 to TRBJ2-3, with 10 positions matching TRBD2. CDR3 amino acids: CASSLGPSGSADTQYF. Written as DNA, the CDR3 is TGCGCCAGCAGCTTGGGTCCTAGCGGGAGCGCAGATACGCAGTATTTT. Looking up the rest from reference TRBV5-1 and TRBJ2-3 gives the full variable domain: KAGVTQTPRYLIKTRGQQVTLSCSPISGHRSVSWYQQTPGQGLQFLFEYFSETQRNKGNFPGRFSGRQFSNSRSEMNVSTLELGDSALYLCASSLGPSGSADTQYFGPGTRLTVL.